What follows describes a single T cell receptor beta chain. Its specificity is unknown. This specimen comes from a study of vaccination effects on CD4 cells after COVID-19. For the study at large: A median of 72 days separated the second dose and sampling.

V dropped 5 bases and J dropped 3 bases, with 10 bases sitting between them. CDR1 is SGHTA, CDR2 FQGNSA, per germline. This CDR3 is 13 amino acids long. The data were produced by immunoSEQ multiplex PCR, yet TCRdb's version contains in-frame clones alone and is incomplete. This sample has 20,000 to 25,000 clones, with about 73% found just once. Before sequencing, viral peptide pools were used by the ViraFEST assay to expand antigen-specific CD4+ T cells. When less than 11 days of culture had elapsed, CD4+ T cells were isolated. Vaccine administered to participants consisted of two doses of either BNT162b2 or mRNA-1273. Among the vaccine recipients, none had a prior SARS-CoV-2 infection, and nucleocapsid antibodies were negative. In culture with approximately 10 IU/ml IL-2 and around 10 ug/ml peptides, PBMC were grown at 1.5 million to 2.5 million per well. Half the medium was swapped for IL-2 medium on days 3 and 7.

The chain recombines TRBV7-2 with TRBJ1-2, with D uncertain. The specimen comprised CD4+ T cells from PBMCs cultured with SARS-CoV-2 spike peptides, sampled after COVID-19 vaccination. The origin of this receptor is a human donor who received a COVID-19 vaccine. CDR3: CASSRRRHYGYTF. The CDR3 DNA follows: TGTGCCAGCAGCCGCCGGCGGCACTATGGCTACACCTTC. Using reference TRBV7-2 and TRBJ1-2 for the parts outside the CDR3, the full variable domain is GAGVSQSPSNKVTEKGKDVELRCDPISGHTALYWYRQSLGQGLEFLIYFQGNSAPDKSGLPSDRFSAERTGGSVSTLTIQRTQQEDSAVYLCASSRRRHYGYTFGSGTRLTVV.